This T cell receptor (beta chain) was captured in a study of shared clonotypes between healthy human individuals. Overall study: There were three CD4 naive, three CD4 memory, two CD8 naive and one CD8 memory plates per donor.

Broader study findings: Sampling covered nothing but blood. Tissue TCR repertoires likely differ from those found in blood. In the sorted subsets, rarefaction showed sequencing was incomplete despite large depth. Sequencing depth was expected to influence donor clonotype sharing.

The CDR3 has 12 amino acids. Germline CDR1 SGHTA, CDR2 FQGNSA. Trimming took 4 bases from V and 9 from J, leaving 10 bases between them. Naive CD8 cells lacked CD45RO and underwent positive selection for CCR7, leaving out terminally differentiated effector memory CD45RA+ cells. The assay was immunoSEQ multiplex PCR, and TCRdb's table has in-frame clones only and misses some. The table has about 820,000 clones, approximately 92% seen once; the top ten hold more than 20%. Note on this clone: Its antigen is currently unknown.

This receptor was obtained from a man in his thirties or forties in good health. The chain employs TRBV7-2 and TRBJ2-1; D remains ambiguous. What was sequenced was naive CD8+ T cells sorted from blood. The CDR3 spells CASSSSVFEQFF. CDR3 sequence (DNA): TGTGCCAGCAGCTCATCAGTCTTTGAGCAGTTCTTC.